This T cell receptor (beta chain) comes out of a study of PD-1 blockade in classical Hodgkin lymphoma. After autologous stem cell transplantation all patients relapsed, and prior brentuximab vedotin exposure differed between cohorts. This table comes from immunoSEQ multiplex PCR, and its TCRdb copy is limited to in-frame clones, with some not included. The profile shows 9,500 to 12,000 clones, roughly 84% of them singletons. The sample was peripheral blood mononuclear cells (PBMCs), taken at baseline. This TCR was sampled from a human donor with classical Hodgkin lymphoma.

The CDR3 DNA is TGTGCCTGGAGTAAGGGGGGCGGGGGCAATCAGCCCCAGCATTTT. Translated, it gives CAWSKGGGGNQPQHF. This chain connects TRBV30 to TRBJ1-5, with a possible D match to TRBD1 (6 bases). Trimming took off 2 bases at V and 2 bases at J, with 13 bases between the two ends. The CDR3 is 15 amino acids. The germline CDR1 and CDR2 sequences are GTSNPN and SVGIG (reference sequence).